Each of the 20 T cell receptor beta chains below was sequenced from the same sample in a study. TCRdb used MiXCR to reprocess the reads, holding one entry per CDR3 protein. The sample consists of some 700 distinct CDR3 sequences, less than 10% of them appearing once. The material sequenced was CD4+ T cells from synovial fluid. These receptors were taken from a human donor with rheumatoid arthritis.

By sample fraction, this clonotype is hyperexpanded (1% or more). The chain uses TRBV7-2 and TRBJ2-7; weak D call: TRBD2 (6 bases). V lost 1 base, J lost 3 bases, and 13 bases lay in between. Germline V gene lookup returns CDR1 SGHTA and CDR2 FQGNSA. The length of the CDR3 is 15 residues. The CDR3 spells CASSLGPGEHYEQYF. CDR3 bases: TGTGCCAGCAGCTTAGGACCGGGAGAGCACTACGAGCAGTACTTC.

With respect to this clonotype: Only one base separates this from a far larger clonotype, so it likely reflects a read error. The rearrangement uses TRBV20-1 and TRBJ2-1; 10 nucleotides agree with TRBD2. V shed 2 bases, J shed 10 bases, and the junction held 20 bases outside the gene matches. The germline V gene encodes CDR1 DFQATT and CDR2 SNEGSKA (reference sequence). CDR3 length: 18 residues. DNA of the CDR3: TGCAGTGCTAGACAGGGCTGGCGTGGGAGCGGGAGGGCCTACGAGCAGTTCTTC. Translated, it gives CSARQGWRGSGRAYEQFF.

This clonotype is labeled large. J is TRBJ1-2 and V is TRBV20-1; D may be TRBD1 (5 bases). Germline V CDR1 and CDR2: DFQATT, SNEGSKA (reference sequence). Deletions cut 3 bases from V and 8 bases from J, with 16 bases between. The CDR3 runs to 13 residues. The CDR3 loop reads CSASPLPGDGYTF. The CDR3 region has the DNA TGCAGTGCTAGTCCTCTACCTGGGGACGGCTACACCTTC.

This clonotype qualifies as medium-sized (0.01 to 0.1%). The chain has TRBV5-1 and TRBJ2-7; D not resolved. This CDR3 spans 11 amino acids. The germline gives CDR1 SGHRS, CDR2 YFSETQ. Trimming removed 1 base at V and 6 bases at J, with 5 bases between. CDR3 DNA sequence: TGCGCCAGCAGCTTGCATGGCGAGCAGTACTTC. Translation: CASSLHGEQYF. The full variable domain, with the rest looked up from reference TRBV5-1 and TRBJ2-7, is KAGVTQTPRYLIKTRGQQVTLSCSPISGHRSVSWYQQTPGQGLQFLFEYFSETQRNKGNFPGRFSGRQFSNSRSEMNVSTLELGDSALYLCASSLHGEQYFGPGTRLTVT.

By sample share, this clonotype is medium-sized. The chain couples TRBV28 to TRBJ2-1; 11 nucleotides match TRBD2. CDR3 size: 16 residues. Germline CDR1 reads MDHEN; CDR2 reads SYDVKM. With V trimmed by 5 bases and J by 8 bases, 11 bases remained unmatched. The CDR3 region is CASSPAGSGRVYEQFF. The CDR3 DNA follows: TGTGCCAGCAGTCCCGCGGGTAGCGGGAGGGTCTATGAGCAGTTCTTC.

At least ten counts were recorded for this clonotype. This chain links TRBV20-1 with TRBJ2-2, with TRBD2 matching 12 bases. V dropped 5 bases and J dropped 5; count of bases not matched to a gene: 9. Germline loops: CDR1 DFQATT, CDR2 SNEGSKA (reference sequence). CDR3 length equals 16 residues. Here the CDR3 DNA reads TGCAGTGCTGCTAGACTAGCGGGAGTAGGGACCGGGGAGCTGTTTTTT. This encodes CSAARLAGVGTGELFF.

This clonotype is labeled as large. V is TRBV5-1 and J is TRBJ2-7; D gene ambiguous. V lost 4 bases and J 3 bases, leaving 8 bases between the germline ends. The CDR3 sequence is 12 residues long. Germline V lookup: CDR1 SGHRS, CDR2 YFSETQ. Here the CDR3 DNA reads TGCGCCAGCAGCCCCTTGGGCTACGAGCAGTACTTC. Translated: CASSPLGYEQYF.

By its share, this clonotype is medium-sized. The rearrangement uses TRBV30 and TRBJ2-1, with 7 positions matching TRBD2. The CDR3 is 12 residues long. Trimming removed 5 bases from V and 7 bases from J; junction bases left unmatched: 5. From germline, CDR1 is GTSNPN and CDR2 SVGIG (reference sequence). For the CDR3, the DNA is TGTGCCTGGGGGGGGGGGTTGAATGAGCAGTTCTTC. Amino acids: CAWGGGLNEQFF.

Turning to this clonotype: This clone may be a read error of a much larger clone one base away. This chain connects TRBV5-1 to TRBJ2-1, with 7 bases identical to TRBD1. There are 12 residues in the CDR3. Germline V gene lookup returns CDR1 SGHRS and CDR2 YFSETQ. CDR3 region: CASSVQGNGQFF. The CDR3 DNA reads TGCGCCAGCAGCGTACAGGGGAATGGGCAGTTCTTC.

This clonotype is large. V gene TRBV28 combines with J gene TRBJ1-2; D is undetermined. Germline assignment: CDR1 MDHEN and CDR2 SYDVKM. V dropped 6 bases and J dropped 8 bases, with 13 bases sitting between them. CDR3 length: 12 amino acids. CDR3 bases: TGTGCCAGCAGGCTGACGGCGGGGGGCTACACCTTC. It translates to CASRLTAGGYTF.

This clonotype is classed as medium-sized. The rearrangement joins TRBV28 to TRBJ2-1, with 7 positions matching TRBD2. Germline CDR1 is MDHEN and CDR2 is SYDVKM. The length of the CDR3 is 14 residues. The V and J ends lost 6 bases and 3 bases, in that order; junction bases with no gene match: 5. This CDR3 is CASRAGGSYNEQFF. For the CDR3, the DNA is TGTGCCAGCAGGGCTGGCGGGAGCTACAATGAGCAGTTCTTC.

This clonotype is categorized as medium-sized. The rearrangement uses TRBV27 and TRBJ1-6, with D perhaps matching TRBD1 (6 bases). The V and J ends lost 6 bases and 5 bases respectively, with 20 bases between them. In germline, CDR1 is MNHEY, CDR2 SMNVEV (reference sequence). This CDR3 comprises 17 residues. The CDR3 region is CASSRRARGVDNSPLHF. The CDR3 region has the DNA TGTGCCAGCAGCCGGAGGGCCAGGGGAGTTGATAATTCACCCCTCCACTTT.

V usage is TRBV29-1 and J usage is TRBJ2-3; weak D call: TRBD2 (7 bases). The CDR3 is 15 amino acids. Trimming shortened V by 1 base and J by 3 bases, and 14 bases separated the two germline ends. Germline V gene data show CDR1 as SQVTM and CDR2 as ANQGSEA. Here the CDR3 reads CSVEVVGGGTDTQYF. The CDR3 coding sequence is TGCAGCGTTGAAGTGGTGGGAGGGGGAACAGATACGCAGTATTTT.

This clonotype is classed as medium-sized. The rearrangement joins TRBV9 to TRBJ1-4, with 7 positions matching TRBD1. V gave up 0 bases and J gave up 4 bases; unmatched junction bases: 3. This CDR3 has 15 amino acids. Germline assignment: CDR1 SGDLS and CDR2 YYNGEE. The CDR3 bases are TGTGCCAGCAGCGTAGATGGGACAGTTAATGAAAAACTGTTTTTT. It translates to CASSVDGTVNEKLFF.

This clonotype is medium-sized. The chain joins TRBV15 to TRBJ2-4; D is uncertain. The V and J ends lost 1 base and 5 bases respectively, with 3 bases between them. The CDR3 covers 12 residues. The V gene's germline CDR1 is LNHNV and CDR2 YYDKDF (reference sequence). The CDR3 loop reads CATSRGENIQYF. The DNA for the CDR3 is TGTGCCACCAGCAGAGGTGAAAACATTCAGTACTTC.

By its share, this clonotype is medium-sized. A much bigger clone sits one base away, suggesting this may be a read error. The rearrangement links TRBV20-1 to TRBJ2-7; 11 bases line up with TRBD2. V trimming: 7 bases; J trimming: 2 bases; junction bases outside the gene matches: 4. The CDR3 sequence is 13 residues long. CDR1 and CDR2 (germline): DFQATT, SNEGSKA (reference sequence). This chain's CDR3 is CSVSSGGAYEQYF. The DNA for the CDR3 is TGCAGTGTTAGTAGCGGGGGGGCCTACGAGCAGTACTTC.

Judged by abundance, this clonotype is medium-sized. The rearrangement links TRBV5-6 to TRBJ2-2; D may be TRBD1 or TRBD2 (5 bases each). Trimming pared 0 bases from V and 2 bases from J, leaving 14 bases between. The CDR3 consists of 17 residues. The germline V gene encodes CDR1 SGHDT and CDR2 YYEEEE. The CDR3 region has the DNA TGTGCCAGCAGCTTGGTGGGAGACAGAGATAACACCGGGGAGCTGTTTTTT. This gives the protein CASSLVGDRDNTGELFF.

Details on this clonotype: One base separates it from a far larger clone, so it is likely a read error. The chain carries TRBV11-2 and TRBJ2-7; D might be TRBD1 (5 bases). Germline V gives CDR1 SGHAT, CDR2 FQNNGV. The CDR3 covers 13 residues. The chain's CDR3 is CVSSLRTTYEQYF. CDR3 in DNA: TGTGTCAGCAGCTTGAGGACAACCTACGAGCAGTACTTC.

By frequency in the sample, this clonotype is medium-sized. The gene calls are TRBV20-1 and TRBJ2-1, with TRBD2 matching over 11 bases. The V gene's germline CDR1 is DFQATT and CDR2 SNEGSKA (reference sequence). The J segment lost 10 bases and the V segment lost 3 bases, leaving 8 bases of the junction unmatched. This CDR3 region has 14 residues. CDR3 loop: CSASLAGGNYEQFF. CDR3 bases: TGCAGTGCTAGCTTAGCGGGAGGGAACTACGAGCAGTTCTTC.

This clonotype is categorized as large. The chain combines TRBV24-1 with TRBJ2-2; unclear D gene. CDR3 length: 14 amino acids. V dropped 5 bases and J dropped 2 bases, with 8 bases sitting between them. The germline gives CDR1 KGHDR, CDR2 SFDVKD. CDR3 amino acids: CATSGQPNTGELFF. The CDR3 DNA sequence: TGTGCCACCAGTGGGCAGCCCAACACCGGGGAGCTGTTTTTT.